This TCR beta chain was found in a study of blood T cell repertoires in COVID-19. This clone was seen just once. V was cut by 0 bases and J by 7 bases, with 10 bases left in between. Germline CDR1 MNHNS, CDR2 SASEGT. This CDR3 spans 15 amino acids. The protocol was immunoSEQ multiplex PCR, while the TCRdb copy is restricted to in-frame clones and leaves out a portion. The repertoire holds over 95,000 clones, with roughly 84% as singletons. The receptor was derived from an older woman with acute or convalescent COVID-19. The specimen sequenced was peripheral blood. The chain recombines TRBV6-1 with TRBJ1-6; D uncertain. This chain's CDR3 is CASSEAYGRNSPLHF. CDR3 nucleotide sequence: TGTGCCAGCAGTGAAGCATATGGCAGGAATTCACCCCTCCACTTT.